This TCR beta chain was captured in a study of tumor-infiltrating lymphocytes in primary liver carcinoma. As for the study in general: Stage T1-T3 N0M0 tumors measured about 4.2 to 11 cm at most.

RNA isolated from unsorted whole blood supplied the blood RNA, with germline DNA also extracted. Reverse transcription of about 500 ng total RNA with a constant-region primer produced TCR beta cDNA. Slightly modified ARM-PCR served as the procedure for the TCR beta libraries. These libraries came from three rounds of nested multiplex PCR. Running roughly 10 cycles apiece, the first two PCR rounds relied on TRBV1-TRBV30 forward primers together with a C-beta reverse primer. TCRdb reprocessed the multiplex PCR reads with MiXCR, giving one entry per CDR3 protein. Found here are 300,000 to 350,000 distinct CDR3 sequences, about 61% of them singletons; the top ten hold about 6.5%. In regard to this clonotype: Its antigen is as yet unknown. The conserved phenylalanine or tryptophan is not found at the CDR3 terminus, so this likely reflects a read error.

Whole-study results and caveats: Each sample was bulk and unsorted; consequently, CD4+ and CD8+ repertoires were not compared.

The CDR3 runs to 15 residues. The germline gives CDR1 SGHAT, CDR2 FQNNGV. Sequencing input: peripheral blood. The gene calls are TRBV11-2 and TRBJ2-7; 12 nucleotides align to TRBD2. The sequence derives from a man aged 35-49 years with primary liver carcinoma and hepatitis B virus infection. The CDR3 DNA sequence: TGTGTCAGCAGCCCTCTGACTAGCGGGGGCTCAGAGCAGTACCTC. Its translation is CVSSPLTSGGSEQYL.